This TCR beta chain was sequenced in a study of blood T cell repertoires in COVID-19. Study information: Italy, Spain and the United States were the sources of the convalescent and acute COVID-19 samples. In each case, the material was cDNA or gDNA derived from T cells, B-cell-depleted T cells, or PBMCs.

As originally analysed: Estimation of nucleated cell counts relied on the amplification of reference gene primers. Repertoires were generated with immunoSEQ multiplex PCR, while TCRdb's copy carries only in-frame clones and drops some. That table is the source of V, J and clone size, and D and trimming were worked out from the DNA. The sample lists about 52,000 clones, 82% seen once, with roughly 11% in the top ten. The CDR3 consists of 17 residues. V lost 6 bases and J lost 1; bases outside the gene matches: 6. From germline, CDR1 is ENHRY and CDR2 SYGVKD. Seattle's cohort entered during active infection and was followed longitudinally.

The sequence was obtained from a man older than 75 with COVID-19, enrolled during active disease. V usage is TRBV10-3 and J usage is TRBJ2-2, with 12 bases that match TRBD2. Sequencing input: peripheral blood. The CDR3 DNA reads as TGTGCCATCAGGGAGACTAGCGGGAGTGGGAACACCGGGGAGCTGTTTTTT. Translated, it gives CAIRETSGSGNTGELFF.